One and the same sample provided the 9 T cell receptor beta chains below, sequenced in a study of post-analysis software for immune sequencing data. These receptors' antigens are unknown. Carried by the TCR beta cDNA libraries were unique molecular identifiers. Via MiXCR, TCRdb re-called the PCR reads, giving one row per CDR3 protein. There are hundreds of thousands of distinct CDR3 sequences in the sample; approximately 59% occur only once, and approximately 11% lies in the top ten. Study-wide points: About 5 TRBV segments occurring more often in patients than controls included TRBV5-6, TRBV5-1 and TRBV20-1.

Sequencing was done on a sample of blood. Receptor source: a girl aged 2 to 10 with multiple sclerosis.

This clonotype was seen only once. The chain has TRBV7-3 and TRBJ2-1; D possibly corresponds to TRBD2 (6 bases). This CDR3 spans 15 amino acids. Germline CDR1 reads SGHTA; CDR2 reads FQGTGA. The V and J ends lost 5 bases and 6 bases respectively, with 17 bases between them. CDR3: CASSGWDFGRNEQFF. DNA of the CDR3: TGTGCCAGCAGCGGGTGGGACTTCGGTCGCAATGAGCAGTTCTTC. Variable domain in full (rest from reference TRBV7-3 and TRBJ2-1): GAGVSQTPSNKVTEKGKYVELRCDPISGHTALYWYRQSLGQGPEFLIYFQGTGAADDSGLPNDRFFAVRPEGSVSTLKIQRTERGDSAVYLCASSGWDFGRNEQFFGPGTRLTVL.

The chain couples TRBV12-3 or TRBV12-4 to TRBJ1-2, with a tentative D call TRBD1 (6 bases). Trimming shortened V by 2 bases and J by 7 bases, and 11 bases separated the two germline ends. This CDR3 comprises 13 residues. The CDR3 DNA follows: TGTGCCAGCAGTTTAAGGGGGGACCGTGGCTACACCTTC. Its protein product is CASSLRGDRGYTF.

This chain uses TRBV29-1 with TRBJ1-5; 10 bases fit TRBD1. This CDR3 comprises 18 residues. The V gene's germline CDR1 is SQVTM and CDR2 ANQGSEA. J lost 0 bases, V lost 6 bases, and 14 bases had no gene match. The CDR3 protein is CSVVTGTGDRSSNQPQHF. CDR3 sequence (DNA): TGCAGCGTCGTTACCGGGACAGGGGATCGATCTAGCAATCAGCCCCAGCATTTT.

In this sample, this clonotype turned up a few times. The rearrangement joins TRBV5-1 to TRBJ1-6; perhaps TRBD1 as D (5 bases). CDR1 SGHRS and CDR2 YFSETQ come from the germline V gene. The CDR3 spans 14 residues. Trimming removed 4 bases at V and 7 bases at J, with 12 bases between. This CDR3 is CASSDQGRNSPLHF. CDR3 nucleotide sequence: TGCGCCAGCAGCGACCAGGGACGGAATTCACCCCTCCACTTT.

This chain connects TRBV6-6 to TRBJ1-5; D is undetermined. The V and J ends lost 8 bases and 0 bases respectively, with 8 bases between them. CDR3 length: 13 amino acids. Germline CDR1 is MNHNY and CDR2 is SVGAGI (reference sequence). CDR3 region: CASRQYSNQPQHF. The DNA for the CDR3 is TGTGCCAGCCGCCAGTATAGCAATCAGCCCCAGCATTTT.

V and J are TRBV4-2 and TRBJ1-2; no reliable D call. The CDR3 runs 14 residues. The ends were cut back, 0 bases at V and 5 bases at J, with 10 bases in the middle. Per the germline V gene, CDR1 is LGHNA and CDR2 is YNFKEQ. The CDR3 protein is CASSQEVVGYGYTF. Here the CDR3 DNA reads TGTGCCAGCAGCCAAGAGGTGGTGGGATATGGCTACACCTTC.

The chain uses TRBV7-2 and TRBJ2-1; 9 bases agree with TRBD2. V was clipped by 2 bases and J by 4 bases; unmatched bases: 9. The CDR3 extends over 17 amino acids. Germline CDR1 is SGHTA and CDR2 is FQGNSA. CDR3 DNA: TGTGCCAGCAGCTTATGGTCGGCTAGCGGGGCATACAATGAGCAGTTCTTC. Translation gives CASSLWSASGAYNEQFF.

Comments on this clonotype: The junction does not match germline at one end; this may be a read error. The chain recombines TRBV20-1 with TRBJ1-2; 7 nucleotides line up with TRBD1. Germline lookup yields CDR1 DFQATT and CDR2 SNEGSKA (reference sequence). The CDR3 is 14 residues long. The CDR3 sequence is CSAPSGTAYGGCTF. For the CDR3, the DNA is TGCAGTGCCCCATCCGGGACAGCTTATGGAGGCTGCACCTTC.

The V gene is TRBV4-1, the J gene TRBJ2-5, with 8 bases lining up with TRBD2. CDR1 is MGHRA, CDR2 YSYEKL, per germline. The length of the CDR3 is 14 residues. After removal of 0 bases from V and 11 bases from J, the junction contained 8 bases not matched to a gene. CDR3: CASSQEREGWEQYF. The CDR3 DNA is TGCGCCAGCAGCCAAGAACGGGAGGGGTGGGAGCAGTACTTC.